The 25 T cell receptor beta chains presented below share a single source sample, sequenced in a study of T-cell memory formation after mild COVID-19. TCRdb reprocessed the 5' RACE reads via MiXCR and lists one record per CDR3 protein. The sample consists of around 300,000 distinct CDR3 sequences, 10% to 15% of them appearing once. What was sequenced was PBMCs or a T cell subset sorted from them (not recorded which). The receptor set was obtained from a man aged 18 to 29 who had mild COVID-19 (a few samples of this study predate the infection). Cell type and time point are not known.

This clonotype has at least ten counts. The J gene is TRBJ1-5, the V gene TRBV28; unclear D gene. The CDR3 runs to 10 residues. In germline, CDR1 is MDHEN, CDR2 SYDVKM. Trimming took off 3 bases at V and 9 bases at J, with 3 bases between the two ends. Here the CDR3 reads CASSFRPQHF. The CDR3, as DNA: TGTGCCAGCAGTTTCCGGCCCCAGCATTTT.

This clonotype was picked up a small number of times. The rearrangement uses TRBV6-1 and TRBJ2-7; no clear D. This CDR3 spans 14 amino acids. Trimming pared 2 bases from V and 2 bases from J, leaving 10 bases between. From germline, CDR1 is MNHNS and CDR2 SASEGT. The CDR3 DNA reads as TGTGCCAGCAGTGAATGGGGTCATACCTACGAGCAGTACGTC. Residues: CASSEWGHTYEQYV.

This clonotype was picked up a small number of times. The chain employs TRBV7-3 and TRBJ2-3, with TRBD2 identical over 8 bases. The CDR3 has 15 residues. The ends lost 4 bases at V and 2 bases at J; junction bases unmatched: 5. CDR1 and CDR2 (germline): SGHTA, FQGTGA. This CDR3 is CASSYQRGPTDTQYF. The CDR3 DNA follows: TGTGCCAGCAGCTACCAGCGGGGGCCCACAGATACGCAGTATTTT.

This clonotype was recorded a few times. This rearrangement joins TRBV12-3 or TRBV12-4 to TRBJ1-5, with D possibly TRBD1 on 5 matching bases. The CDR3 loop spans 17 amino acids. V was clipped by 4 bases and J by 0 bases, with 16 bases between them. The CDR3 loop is CASSSLPRQFSNQPQHF. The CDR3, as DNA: TGTGCCAGCAGTTCTTTACCCCGACAGTTTAGCAATCAGCCCCAGCATTTT.

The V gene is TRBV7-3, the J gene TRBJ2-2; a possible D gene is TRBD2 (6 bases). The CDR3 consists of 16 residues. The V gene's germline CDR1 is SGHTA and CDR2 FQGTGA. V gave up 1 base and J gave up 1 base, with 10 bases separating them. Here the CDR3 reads CASSLNGGQNTGELFF. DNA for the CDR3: TGTGCCAGCAGCTTAAACGGGGGTCAGAACACCGGGGAGCTGTTTTTT.

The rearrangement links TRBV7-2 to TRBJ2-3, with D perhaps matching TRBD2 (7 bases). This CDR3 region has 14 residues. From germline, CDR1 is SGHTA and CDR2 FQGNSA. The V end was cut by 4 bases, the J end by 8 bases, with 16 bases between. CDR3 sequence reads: CASSSAGGLATQYF. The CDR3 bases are TGTGCCAGCAGCTCCGCCGGGGGGCTTGCTACGCAGTATTTT.

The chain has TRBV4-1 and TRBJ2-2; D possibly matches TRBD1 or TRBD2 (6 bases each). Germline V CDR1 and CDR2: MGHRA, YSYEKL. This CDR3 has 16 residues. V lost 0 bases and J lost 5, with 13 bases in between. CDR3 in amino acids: CASSQEGGPGTGELFF. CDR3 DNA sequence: TGCGCCAGCAGCCAAGAGGGGGGCCCCGGGACCGGGGAGCTGTTTTTT.

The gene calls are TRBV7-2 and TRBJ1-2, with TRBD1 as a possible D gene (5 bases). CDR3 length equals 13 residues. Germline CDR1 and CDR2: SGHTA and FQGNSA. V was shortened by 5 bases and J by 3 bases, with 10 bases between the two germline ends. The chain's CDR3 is CASSPPGHYGYTF. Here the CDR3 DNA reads TGTGCCAGCAGCCCACCGGGACACTATGGCTACACCTTC.

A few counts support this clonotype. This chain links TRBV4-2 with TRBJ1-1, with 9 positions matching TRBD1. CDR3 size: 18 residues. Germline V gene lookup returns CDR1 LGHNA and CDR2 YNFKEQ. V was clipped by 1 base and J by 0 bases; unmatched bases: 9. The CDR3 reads CASSQAVGTGFMNTEAFF. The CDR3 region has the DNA TGTGCCAGCAGCCAAGCAGTGGGGACAGGGTTCATGAACACTGAAGCTTTCTTT.

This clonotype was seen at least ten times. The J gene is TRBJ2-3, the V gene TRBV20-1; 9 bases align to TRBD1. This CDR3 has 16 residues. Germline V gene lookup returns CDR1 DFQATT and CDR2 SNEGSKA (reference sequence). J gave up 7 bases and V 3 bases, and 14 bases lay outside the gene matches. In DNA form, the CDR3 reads TGCAGTGCTAGGGCAACCGGGACAGGGAACTCATATACGCAGTATTTT. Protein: CSARATGTGNSYTQYF.

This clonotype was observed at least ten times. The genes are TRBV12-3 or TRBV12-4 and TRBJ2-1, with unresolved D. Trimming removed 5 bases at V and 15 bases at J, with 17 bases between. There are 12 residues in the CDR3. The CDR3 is CASSTWTTSVFF. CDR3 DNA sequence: TGTGCCAGCAGTACATGGACCACTTCGGTGTTCTTC.

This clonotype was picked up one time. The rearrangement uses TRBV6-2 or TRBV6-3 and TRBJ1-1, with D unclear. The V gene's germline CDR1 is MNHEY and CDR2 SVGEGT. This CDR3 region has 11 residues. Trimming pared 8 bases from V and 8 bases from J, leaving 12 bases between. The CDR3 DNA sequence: TGTGCCAGCGGCACCGGCTCGGAAGCTTTCTTT. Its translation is CASGTGSEAFF.

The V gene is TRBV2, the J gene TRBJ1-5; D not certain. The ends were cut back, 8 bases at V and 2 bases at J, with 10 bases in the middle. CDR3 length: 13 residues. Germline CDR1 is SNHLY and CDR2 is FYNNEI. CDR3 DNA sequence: TGTGCCAGCCGCGGGTGGGGCAATCAGCCCCAGCATTTT. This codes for CASRGWGNQPQHF.

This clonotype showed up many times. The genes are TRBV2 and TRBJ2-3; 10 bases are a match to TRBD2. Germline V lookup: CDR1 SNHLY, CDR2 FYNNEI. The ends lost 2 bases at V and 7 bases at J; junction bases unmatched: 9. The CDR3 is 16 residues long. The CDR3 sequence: CASSESPSGGAYTQYF. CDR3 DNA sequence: TGTGCCAGCAGTGAATCCCCCAGCGGGGGGGCGTATACGCAGTATTTT. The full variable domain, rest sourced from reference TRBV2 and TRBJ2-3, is EPEVTQTPSHQVTQMGQEVILRCVPISNHLYFYWYRQILGQKVEFLVSFYNNEISEKSEIFDDQFSVERPDGSNFTLKIRSTKLEDSAMYFCASSESPSGGAYTQYFGPGTRLTVL.

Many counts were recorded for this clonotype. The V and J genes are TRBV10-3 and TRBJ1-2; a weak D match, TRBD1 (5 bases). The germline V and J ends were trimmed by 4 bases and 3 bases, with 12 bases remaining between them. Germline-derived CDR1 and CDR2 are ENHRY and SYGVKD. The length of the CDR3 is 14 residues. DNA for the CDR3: TGTGCCATCAGTGTGACAGACCGGGACTATGGCTACACCTTC. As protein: CAISVTDRDYGYTF.

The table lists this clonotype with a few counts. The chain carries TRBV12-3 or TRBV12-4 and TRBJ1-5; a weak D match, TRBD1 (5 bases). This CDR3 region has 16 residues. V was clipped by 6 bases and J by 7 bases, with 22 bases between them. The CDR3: CASRGDEDPDHQPQHF. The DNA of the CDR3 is TGTGCCAGCAGGGGGGACGAAGATCCGGACCACCAGCCCCAGCATTTT.

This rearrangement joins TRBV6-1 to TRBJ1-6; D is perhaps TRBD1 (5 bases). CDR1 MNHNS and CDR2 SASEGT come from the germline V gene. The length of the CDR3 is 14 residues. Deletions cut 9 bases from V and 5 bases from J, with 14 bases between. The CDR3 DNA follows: TGTGCCAGTATCCGGGACGGCAATAATTCACCCCTCCACTTT. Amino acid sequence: CASIRDGNNSPLHF.

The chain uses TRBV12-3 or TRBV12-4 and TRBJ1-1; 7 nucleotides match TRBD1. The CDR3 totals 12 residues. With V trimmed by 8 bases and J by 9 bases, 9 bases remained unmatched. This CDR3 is CASLTGIRQAFF. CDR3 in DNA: TGTGCCAGCTTGACAGGGATTCGTCAAGCTTTCTTT.

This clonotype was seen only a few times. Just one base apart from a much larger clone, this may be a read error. The CDR3 here is CASSLGQGLYGYIF. The CDR3 DNA reads as TGTGCCAGCAGCTTAGGGCAGGGGCTCTATGGCTACATCTTC. The rearrangement joins TRBV7-8 to TRBJ1-2; D may be TRBD1 (6 bases). CDR3 length: 14 residues. Germline V CDR1 and CDR2: SGHVS, FQNEAQ.

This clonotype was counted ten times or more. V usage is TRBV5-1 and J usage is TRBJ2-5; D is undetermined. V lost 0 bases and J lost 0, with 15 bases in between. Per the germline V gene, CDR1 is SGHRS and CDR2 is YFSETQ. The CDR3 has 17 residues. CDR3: CASSLELALPYQETQYF. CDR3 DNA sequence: TGCGCCAGCAGCTTGGAGTTGGCCTTACCGTACCAAGAGACCCAGTACTTC.

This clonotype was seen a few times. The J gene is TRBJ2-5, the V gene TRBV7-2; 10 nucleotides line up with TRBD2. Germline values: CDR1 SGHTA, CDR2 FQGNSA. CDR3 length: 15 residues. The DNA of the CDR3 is TGTGCTATCGACCGTCGAGCGGGGGGGAGTGAGACCCAGTACTTC. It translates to CAIDRRAGGSETQYF.

The CDR3 loop is CASSLPSTSGAHTGELFF. The DNA for the CDR3 is TGCGCCAGCAGCTTGCCCTCGACTAGCGGAGCCCACACCGGGGAGCTGTTTTTT. This rearrangement joins TRBV5-1 to TRBJ2-2; TRBD2 matches 9 bases. J lost 3 bases, V lost 1 base, and 10 bases had no gene match. This CDR3 contains 18 residues. Looked up from germline, CDR1 is SGHRS and CDR2 is YFSETQ. Full variable domain (outside the CDR3, taken from reference TRBV5-1 and TRBJ2-2): KAGVTQTPRYLIKTRGQQVTLSCSPISGHRSVSWYQQTPGQGLQFLFEYFSETQRNKGNFPGRFSGRQFSNSRSEMNVSTLELGDSALYLCASSLPSTSGAHTGELFFGEGSRLTVL.

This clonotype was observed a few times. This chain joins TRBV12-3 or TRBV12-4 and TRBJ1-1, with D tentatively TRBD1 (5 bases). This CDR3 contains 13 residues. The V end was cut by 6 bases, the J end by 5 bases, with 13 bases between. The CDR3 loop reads CASSVGTLTEAFF. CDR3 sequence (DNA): TGTGCCAGCAGCGTGGGGACGTTAACTGAAGCTTTCTTT.

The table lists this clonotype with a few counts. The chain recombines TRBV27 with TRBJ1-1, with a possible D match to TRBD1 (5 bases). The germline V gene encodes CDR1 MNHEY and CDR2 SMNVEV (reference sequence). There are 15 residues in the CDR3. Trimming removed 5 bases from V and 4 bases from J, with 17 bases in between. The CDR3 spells CASSISPGVRTEAFF. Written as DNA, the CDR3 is TGTGCCAGCAGTATAAGTCCGGGGGTTCGCACTGAAGCTTTCTTT.

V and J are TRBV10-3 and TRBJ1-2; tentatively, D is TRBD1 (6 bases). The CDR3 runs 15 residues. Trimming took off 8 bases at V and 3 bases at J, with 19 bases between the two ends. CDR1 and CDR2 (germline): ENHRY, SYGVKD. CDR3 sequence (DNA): TGTGCCATCGCCAGTAGAGACAGGCAAGACTATGGCTACACCTTC. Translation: CAIASRDRQDYGYTF.